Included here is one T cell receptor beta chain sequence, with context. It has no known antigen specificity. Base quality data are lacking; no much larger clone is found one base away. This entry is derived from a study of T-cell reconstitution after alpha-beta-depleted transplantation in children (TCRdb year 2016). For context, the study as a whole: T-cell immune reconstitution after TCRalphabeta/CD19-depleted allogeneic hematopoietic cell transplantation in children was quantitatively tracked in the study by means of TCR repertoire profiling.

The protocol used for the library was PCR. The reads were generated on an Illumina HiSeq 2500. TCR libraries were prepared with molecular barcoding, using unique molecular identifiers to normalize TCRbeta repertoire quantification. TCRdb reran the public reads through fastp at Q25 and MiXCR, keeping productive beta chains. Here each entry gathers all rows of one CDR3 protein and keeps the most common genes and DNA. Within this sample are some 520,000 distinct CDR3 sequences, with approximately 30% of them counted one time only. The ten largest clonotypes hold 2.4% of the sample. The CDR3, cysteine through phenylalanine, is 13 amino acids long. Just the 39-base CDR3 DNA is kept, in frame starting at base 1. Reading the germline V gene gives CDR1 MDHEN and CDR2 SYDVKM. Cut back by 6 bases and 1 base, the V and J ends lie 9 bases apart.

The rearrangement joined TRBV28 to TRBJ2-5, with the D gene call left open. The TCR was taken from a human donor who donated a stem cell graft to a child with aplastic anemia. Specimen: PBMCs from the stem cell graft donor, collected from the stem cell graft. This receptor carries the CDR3 CASSPFAQETQYF. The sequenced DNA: TGTGCCAGCAGCCCCTTCGCCCAAGAGACCCAGTACTTC. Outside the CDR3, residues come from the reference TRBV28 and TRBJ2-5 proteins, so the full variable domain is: DVKVTQSSRYLVKRTGEKVFLECVQDMDHENMFWYRQDPGLGLRLIYFSYDVKMKEKGDIPEGYSVSREKKERFSLILESASTNQTSMYLCASSPFAQETQYFGPGTRLLVL.